The sequence of this T cell receptor beta chain was determined in a study of CD8 T cells in Susac syndrome. The authors reverse transcribed roughly 0.5 to 1 ug RNA with random hexamers. TCRdb reprocessed the immunoSEQ multiplex PCR reads via MiXCR and lists one record per CDR3 protein. Of more than 250,000 distinct CDR3 sequences detected, just over 90% appear once; the ten largest clones hold over 0.065%. The CDR3 spans 12 residues. Germline V lookup: CDR1 MDHEN, CDR2 SYDVKM. The V and J ends lost 5 bases and 8 bases respectively, with 12 bases between them. The sequenced sample consisted of CD4+ T cells from PBMCs. This TCR came from a human donor with multiple sclerosis. The chain has TRBV28 and TRBJ1-2, with D unresolved. The CDR3 sequence is CASSLYSRGYTF. DNA of the CDR3: TGTGCCAGCAGTCTCTACAGCCGAGGCTACACCTTC.